The T cell receptor (beta chain) described here comes from a study of cytomegalovirus exposure and HLA in healthy donors (dated by TCRdb to 2016 to 2017). Background on the whole study: The 666 repertoires of the first cohort and the 120 or so validation repertoires were produced on the same platform, according to a later analysis. To predict cytomegalovirus infection status, the study combined high-throughput TCR immunosequencing, statistical association of individual TCRs with disease status, and machine learning. The aim of the study was to test whether cataloging public T cell receptors could identify signatures of past pathogen exposure. In addition to the first cohort of approximately 650 subjects, a separate validation cohort of over 90 different subjects was used. Results and caveats for the whole study, not just this receptor: A few of the identified cytomegalovirus-associated TCR beta chains were confirmed in vitro to be specific for cytomegalovirus antigens. According to the authors, the approach could potentially be generalized to other disease states and immunological phenotypes. The study listed approximately 150 TCR beta chains as associated with cytomegalovirus. The classifier was reported to diagnose cytomegalovirus status with high specificity and sensitivity in both the original and validation cohorts. Most TCR sequences were observed very rarely across donors, whereas some public TCRs were present in many individuals. A later analysis lacked HLA typing for the validation cohort, so it scored co-occurrence in that cohort across all 120 repertoires. In a later analysis, TCRs clustered in the first cohort were found to also tend to co-occur in the approximately 120 validation repertoires, with 85% to 95% of cluster scores above 0.

Trimming removed 3 bases from V and 2 bases from J; the gene matches leave 10 bases unexplained. The germline V gene specifies SGHRS as CDR1 and YFSETQ as CDR2. The CDR3 measures 17 amino acids from cysteine to phenylalanine. The entry retains the CDR3 DNA only, 51 bases that are in frame from base 1. Receptor amplification or capture employed the immunoSEQ multiplex PCR assay. Per the authors' processing: A statistical classification framework was built for diagnosing cytomegalovirus status from the catalog of TCR beta chain sequences. The table comes from immuneACCESS by way of TCRdb, which keeps in-frame sequences with V and J called. Part of the clones is missing from these tables; in studies checked, under half for an unresolved V gene and the rest for unknown reasons. That table supplies the V and J calls and clone size; D and trimming were determined from the DNA. The sample table lists 120,000 or so clones, about 96% of them with a count of one. 1.7% of the sample is taken by the ten largest.

As for this clone: Its cognate antigen has yet to be identified. Qualities for individual bases were not recorded, and no much larger clone is one base off.

Donors formed part of the validation cohort, which comprised 95 to 150 subjects and was distinct from the first cohort of under 850 subjects. The sequence derives from a man aged 18 to 29 in good health and CMV-seronegative. Sequencing used PBMCs. Recombination joined TRBV5-1 with TRBJ2-1; 8 bases in the middle match TRBD2. The CDR3 protein sequence reads: CASSSLSGIGAYNEQFF. The sequenced DNA is TGCGCCAGCAGCTCTCTTAGCGGGATAGGGGCCTACAATGAGCAGTTCTTC. This CDR3, with the reference TRBV5-1 and TRBJ2-1 proteins standing in past its ends, gives the full variable domain KAGVTQTPRYLIKTRGQQVTLSCSPISGHRSVSWYQQTPGQGLQFLFEYFSETQRNKGNFPGRFSGRQFSNSRSEMNVSTLELGDSALYLCASSSLSGIGAYNEQFFGPGTRLTVL.